One sample yielded the 21 T cell receptor beta chains listed below, sequenced in a study of cytomegalovirus exposure and HLA in healthy donors. Researchers ran the PCR with 60 Vbeta and 13 Jbeta primers. Method: immunoSEQ multiplex PCR; TCRdb's copy keeps in-frame clones and lacks some. The table shows about 170,000 clones, with roughly three quarters occurring only once. The sample consisted of PBMCs. These receptors originate from a woman in her forties or fifties in good health and CMV-seropositive.

The rearrangement joins TRBV4-2 to TRBJ2-7, with D possibly matching TRBD2 (5 bases). The germline V gene encodes CDR1 LGHNA and CDR2 YNFKEQ. The V gene lost 1 base and the J gene lost 3 bases, with 10 bases spanning the gap. The CDR3 has 14 residues. The CDR3 region is CASSQGVEGYEQYF. CDR3 DNA sequence: TGTGCCAGCAGCCAAGGGGTCGAGGGCTACGAGCAGTACTTC.

The J gene is TRBJ1-1, the V gene TRBV28, with 7 bases that match TRBD1. J gave up 5 bases and V 7 bases, and 7 bases lay outside the gene matches. The germline V gene encodes CDR1 MDHEN and CDR2 SYDVKM. The CDR3 extends over 13 amino acids. CDR3 DNA sequence: TGTGCCAGCACGAAGGGGGCGGAAACTGAAGCTTTCTTT. Protein sequence: CASTKGAETEAFF.

This clone was seen a handful of times. This chain connects TRBV5-1 to TRBJ2-7; 10 bases match TRBD1. The CDR3 consists of 18 residues. The germline V gene encodes CDR1 SGHRS and CDR2 YFSETQ. The V gene end was trimmed by 4 bases and the J gene end by 3 bases; junction bases not matched to a gene: 16. CDR3 in DNA: TGCGCCAGCAGCAAGCTCCGGGACAGGGGTTCGCTGAGCTACGAGCAGTACTTC. Protein: CASSKLRDRGSLSYEQYF.

This clone showed up just a few times. One end of the junction varies from germline; a read error may be responsible. The J gene is TRBJ2-7, the V gene TRBV5-1, with a weak D call TRBD2 (6 bases). The CDR3 covers 11 residues. Germline CDR1 and CDR2: SGHRS and YFSETQ. The CDR3 spells CASSLGDFSVF. CDR3 DNA sequence: TGCGCCAGCAGCTTGGGGGACTTCTCAGTCTTC.

J is TRBJ2-4 and V is TRBV4-3, with 7 bases identical to TRBD1. J gave up 0 bases and V 1 base, and 12 bases lay outside the gene matches. Germline CDR1 reads LGHNA; CDR2 reads YSLEER. The CDR3 totals 19 residues. DNA of the CDR3: TGCGCCAGCAGCCAAGCACGGGCTAGGGGGCCCAAAGCCAAAAACATTCAGTACTTC. Protein product: CASSQARARGPKAKNIQYF.

The chain employs TRBV2 and TRBJ2-1; 11 bases map to TRBD1. After removal of 7 bases from V and 9 bases from J, the junction contained 8 bases not matched to a gene. The germline V gene encodes CDR1 SNHLY and CDR2 FYNNEI. The CDR3 is 14 amino acids. The CDR3 loop reads CASTGQGAFGEQFF. For the CDR3, the DNA is TGTGCCAGCACCGGACAGGGGGCTTTCGGTGAGCAGTTCTTC.

J is TRBJ2-1 and V is TRBV18; D ambiguous. V shed 4 bases and J shed 2 bases, with 9 bases lying between them. CDR3 length equals 14 residues. Germline V gene data show CDR1 as KGHSH and CDR2 as LQKENI. The DNA of the CDR3 is TGTGCCAGCTCACACGGCGGAACCTACAATGAGCAGTTCTTC. Protein: CASSHGGTYNEQFF.

J is TRBJ1-1 and V is TRBV18; 11 bases align to TRBD1. J was trimmed by 4 bases and V by 5 bases; bases with no gene match: 9. Germline V CDR1 and CDR2: KGHSH, LQKENI. The CDR3 contains 16 residues. The CDR3 DNA follows: TGTGCCAGCTCAAGCGGACAGGGGGCAGGGGCCACTGAAGCTTTCTTT. This codes for CASSSGQGAGATEAFF.

This clone was picked up a small number of times. The V call is TRBV19, the J call TRBJ1-2, with 9 positions matching TRBD1. CDR3 length: 12 residues. The germline CDR1 and CDR2 sequences are LNHDA and SQIVND (reference sequence). Trimming cost V 7 bases and J 7 bases; bases outside gene matches: 4. Written as DNA, the CDR3 is TGTGCCAGTACACAGGGGGCGAGTGGCTACACCTTC. It codes for CASTQGASGYTF.

Notes on this clone: The junction and the germline gene differ at one end; a read error may be behind it. The chain uses TRBV19 and TRBJ2-6; possibly TRBD1 for D (6 bases). Germline V gene sequence: CDR1 LNHDA, CDR2 SQIVND (reference sequence). The CDR3 sequence is 13 residues long. The CDR3, as DNA: TGTGCCAGTAGTATAGGACAGGTTAACGGCCTGACTTTC. Residues: CASSIGQVNGLTF.

This clone occurred a few times. This chain uses TRBV2 with TRBJ1-1; no definite D call. The CDR3 has 13 residues. Germline CDR1 is SNHLY and CDR2 is FYNNEI. The V and J ends lost 4 bases and 0 bases respectively, with 6 bases between them. As DNA, the CDR3 is TGTGCCAGCAGTGGAGAGATGAACACTGAAGCTTTCTTT. It specifies CASSGEMNTEAFF.

J is TRBJ1-5 and V is TRBV19; D perhaps matches TRBD1 (5 bases). V was shortened by 4 bases and J by 5 bases, with 9 bases between the two germline ends. CDR1 and CDR2 from the germline V gene are LNHDA and SQIVND (reference sequence). The CDR3 extends over 13 amino acids. This CDR3 is CASSTGRDQPQHF. In DNA form, the CDR3 reads TGTGCCAGTAGTACAGGGAGGGATCAGCCCCAGCATTTT.

A few counts support this clone. The V gene is TRBV7-9, the J gene TRBJ1-1, with D possibly matching TRBD1 (5 bases). The CDR3 covers 14 residues. V was cut by 5 bases and J by 5 bases, with 15 bases left in between. CDR1 and CDR2 from the germline V gene are SEHNR and FQNEAQ (reference sequence). In nucleotides, the CDR3 is TGTGCCAGCAGCGTGGGGACTAAAGGGACTGAAGCTTTCTTT. This codes for CASSVGTKGTEAFF.

The J gene is TRBJ2-2, the V gene TRBV14; 9 bases line up with TRBD1. Trimming took 6 bases from V and 0 from J; bases not matched to a gene: 2. This CDR3 spans 15 amino acids. CDR1 and CDR2 from the germline V gene are SGHDN and FVKESK. The CDR3 bases are TGTGCCAGCAGTAGACAGGGGGCGAACACCGGGGAGCTGTTTTTT. It encodes CASSRQGANTGELFF.

The chain joins TRBV7-3 to TRBJ2-1; the match to TRBD2 covers 13 bases. The CDR3 runs 15 residues. The germline gives CDR1 SGHTA, CDR2 FQGTGA. V lost 5 bases and J lost 4; bases outside the gene matches: 2. The CDR3 protein is CASSPGLAGYNEQFF. CDR3 sequence (DNA): TGTGCCAGCAGCCCGGGACTAGCGGGGTACAATGAGCAGTTCTTC.

The chain has TRBV2 and TRBJ2-1; TRBD1 matches at 7 bases. With V trimmed by 6 bases and J by 0 bases, 5 bases remained unmatched. CDR1 is SNHLY and CDR2 is FYNNEI in the germline V gene. The CDR3 length is 15 residues. CDR3 residues: CASRTGTDSYNEQFF. CDR3 sequence (DNA): TGTGCCAGCAGAACCGGGACAGACTCCTACAATGAGCAGTTCTTC.

This clone appeared a few times. The rearrangement joins TRBV10-3 to TRBJ1-5, with 7 bases lining up with TRBD1. CDR3 size: 16 residues. Germline V CDR1 and CDR2: ENHRY, SYGVKD. V gave up 0 bases and J gave up 5 bases; unmatched junction bases: 7. The chain's CDR3 is CAISESTGLGDQPQHF. CDR3 in DNA: TGTGCCATCAGTGAGTCGACAGGGTTGGGAGATCAGCCCCAGCATTTT.

The chain recombines TRBV11-2 with TRBJ2-7; 7 bases map to TRBD2. The CDR3 is 14 amino acids. Germline V CDR1 and CDR2: SGHAT, FQNNGV. The trim removed 3 bases at V and 5 bases at J, leaving 7 bases unmatched. The CDR3 DNA is TGTGCCAGCAGCTTCGGCGGGAGAACTAACGAGCAGTACTTC. This gives the protein CASSFGGRTNEQYF.

The DNA of the CDR3 is TGTGCCAGCAGTGTGGTTGGCGGCTACAATCAGCCCCAGCATTTT. Amino acid sequence: CASSVVGGYNQPQHF. The chain is built from TRBV6-1 and TRBJ1-5; D remains unclear. The CDR3 is 15 residues long. Deletions cut 4 bases from V and 3 bases from J, with 13 bases between. The germline gives CDR1 MNHNS, CDR2 SASEGT.

V and J are TRBV12-5 and TRBJ2-4; 7 nucleotides align to TRBD2. This CDR3 region has 16 residues. V shed 0 bases, J shed 7 bases, and the junction held 9 bases outside the gene matches. The germline CDR1 and CDR2 sequences are LGHNT and FRNRAP. The CDR3 nucleotides read TGTGCTAGTGGTTTGGTTTCCAGCGGGGCTAGGAACATTCAGTACTTC. This translates into CASGLVSSGARNIQYF.

The chain links TRBV30 to TRBJ1-2, with 9 bases lining up with TRBD1. CDR1 and CDR2 from the germline V gene are GTSNPN and SVGIG (reference sequence). V dropped 4 bases and J dropped 8; count of bases not matched to a gene: 11. The CDR3 extends over 14 amino acids. CDR3 residues: CAWTSHRGHLGYTF. CDR3 in DNA: TGTGCCTGGACCTCCCACAGGGGGCATCTAGGCTACACCTTC.